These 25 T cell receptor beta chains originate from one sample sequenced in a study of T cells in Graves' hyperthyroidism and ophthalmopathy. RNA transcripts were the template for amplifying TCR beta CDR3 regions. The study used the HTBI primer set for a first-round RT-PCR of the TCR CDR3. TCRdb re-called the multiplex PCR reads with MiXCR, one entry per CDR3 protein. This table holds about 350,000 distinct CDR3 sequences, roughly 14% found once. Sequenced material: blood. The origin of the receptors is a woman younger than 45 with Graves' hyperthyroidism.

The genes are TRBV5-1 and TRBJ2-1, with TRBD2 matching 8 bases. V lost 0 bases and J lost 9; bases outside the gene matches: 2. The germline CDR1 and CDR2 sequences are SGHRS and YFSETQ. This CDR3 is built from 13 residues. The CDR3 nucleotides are TGCGCCAGCAGCTTGGCCGCGGGGGGTGAGCAGTTCTTC. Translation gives CASSLAAGGEQFF.

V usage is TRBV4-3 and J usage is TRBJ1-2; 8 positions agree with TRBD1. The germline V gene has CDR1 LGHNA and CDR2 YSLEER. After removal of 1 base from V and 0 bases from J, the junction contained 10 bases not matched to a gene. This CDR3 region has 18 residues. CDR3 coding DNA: TGCGCCAGCAGCCAAGGTTGGCAGGGGGCCCCCTCTAACTATGGCTACACCTTC. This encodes CASSQGWQGAPSNYGYTF.

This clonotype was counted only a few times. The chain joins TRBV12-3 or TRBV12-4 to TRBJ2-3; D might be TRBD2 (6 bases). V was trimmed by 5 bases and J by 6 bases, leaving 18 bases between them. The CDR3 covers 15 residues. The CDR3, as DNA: TGTGCCAGCAGTGAACTAGCATTCATTTTTGATACGCAGTATTTT. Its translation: CASSELAFIFDTQYF.

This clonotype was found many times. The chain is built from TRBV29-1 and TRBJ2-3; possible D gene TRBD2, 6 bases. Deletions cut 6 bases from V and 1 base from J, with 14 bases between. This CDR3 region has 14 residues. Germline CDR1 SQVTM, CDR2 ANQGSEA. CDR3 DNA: TGCAGCGTGCGGGGCACCGGGGGCACAGATACGCAGTATTTT. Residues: CSVRGTGGTDTQYF.

CDR3 sequence reads: CASSLYSAGGYEQYF. CDR3 in DNA: TGTGCCAGCAGTTTATATTCCGCGGGAGGCTACGAGCAGTACTTC. The J gene is TRBJ2-7, the V gene TRBV27; TRBD2 aligns across 8 bases. J gave up 3 bases and V 1 base, and 5 bases lay outside the gene matches. Per the germline V gene, CDR1 is MNHEY and CDR2 is SMNVEV (reference sequence). This CDR3 has 15 residues.

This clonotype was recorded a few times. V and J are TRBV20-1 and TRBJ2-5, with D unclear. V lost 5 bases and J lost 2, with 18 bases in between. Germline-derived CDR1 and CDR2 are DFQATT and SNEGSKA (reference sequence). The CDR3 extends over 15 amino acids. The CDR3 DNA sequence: TGCAGTGCTGTGGGCAGCGCGAACCTTCAAGAGACCCAGTACTTC. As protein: CSAVGSANLQETQYF.

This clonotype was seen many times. CDR3 sequence: CASSLAAEQYF. CDR3 nucleotide sequence: TGTGCCAGCAGTTTAGCGGCAGAGCAGTACTTC. V gene TRBV12-3 or TRBV12-4 combines with J gene TRBJ2-7; D is unresolved. Trimming left V 0 bases short and J 7 bases short, with 4 bases between. The CDR3 is 11 amino acids.

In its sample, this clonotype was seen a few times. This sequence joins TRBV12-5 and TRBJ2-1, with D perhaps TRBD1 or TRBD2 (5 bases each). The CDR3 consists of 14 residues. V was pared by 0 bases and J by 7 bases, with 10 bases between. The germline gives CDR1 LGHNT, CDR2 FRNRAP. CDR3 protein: CASGLVGERNEQFF. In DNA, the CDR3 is TGTGCTAGTGGTTTGGTGGGGGAGCGGAATGAGCAGTTCTTC.

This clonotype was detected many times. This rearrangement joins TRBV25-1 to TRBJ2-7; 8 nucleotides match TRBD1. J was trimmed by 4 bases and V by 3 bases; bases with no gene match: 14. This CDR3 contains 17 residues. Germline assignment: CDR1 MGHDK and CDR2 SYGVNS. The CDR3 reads CASSDSGVAGGKYEQYF. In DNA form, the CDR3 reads TGTGCCAGCAGTGACTCCGGGGTGGCAGGGGGCAAATACGAGCAGTACTTC.

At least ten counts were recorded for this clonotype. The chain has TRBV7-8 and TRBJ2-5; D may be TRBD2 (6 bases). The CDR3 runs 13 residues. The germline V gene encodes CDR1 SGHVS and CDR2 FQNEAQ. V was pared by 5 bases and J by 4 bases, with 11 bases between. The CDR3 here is CASSQLSGETQYF. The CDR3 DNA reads TGTGCCAGCAGCCAACTTAGCGGAGAGACCCAGTACTTC. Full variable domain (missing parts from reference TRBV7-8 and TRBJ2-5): GAGVSQSPRYKVAKRGQDVALRCDPISGHVSLFWYQQALGQGPEFLTYFQNEAQLDKSGLPSDRFFAERPEGSVSTLKIQRTQQEDSAVYLCASSQLSGETQYFGPGTRLLVL.

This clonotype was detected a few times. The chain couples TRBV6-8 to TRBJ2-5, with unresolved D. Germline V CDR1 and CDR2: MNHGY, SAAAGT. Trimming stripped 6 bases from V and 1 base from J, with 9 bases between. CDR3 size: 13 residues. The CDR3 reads CASRPKVQETQYF. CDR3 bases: TGTGCCAGCAGACCCAAGGTCCAAGAGACCCAGTACTTC.

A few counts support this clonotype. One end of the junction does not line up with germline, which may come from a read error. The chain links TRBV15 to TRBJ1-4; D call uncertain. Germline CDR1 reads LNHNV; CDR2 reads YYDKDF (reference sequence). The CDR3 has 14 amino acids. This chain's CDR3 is CAASISPTNEKLFF. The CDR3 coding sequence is TGTGCCGCCAGCATCAGTCCAACTAATGAAAAACTGTTTTTT.

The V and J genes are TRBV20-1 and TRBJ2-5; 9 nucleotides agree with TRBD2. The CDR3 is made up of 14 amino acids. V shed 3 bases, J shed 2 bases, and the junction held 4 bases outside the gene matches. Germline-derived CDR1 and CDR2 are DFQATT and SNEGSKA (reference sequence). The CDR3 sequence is CSASLAGGQETQYF. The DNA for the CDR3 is TGCAGTGCTAGTCTGGCGGGAGGGCAAGAGACCCAGTACTTC.

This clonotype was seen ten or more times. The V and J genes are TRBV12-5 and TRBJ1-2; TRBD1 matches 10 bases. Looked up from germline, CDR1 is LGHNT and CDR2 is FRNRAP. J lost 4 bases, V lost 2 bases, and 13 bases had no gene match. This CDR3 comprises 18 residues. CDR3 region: CASGLTRTGGDFSYGYTF. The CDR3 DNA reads TGTGCTAGTGGTTTGACCCGGACAGGGGGGGACTTCAGCTATGGCTACACCTTC.

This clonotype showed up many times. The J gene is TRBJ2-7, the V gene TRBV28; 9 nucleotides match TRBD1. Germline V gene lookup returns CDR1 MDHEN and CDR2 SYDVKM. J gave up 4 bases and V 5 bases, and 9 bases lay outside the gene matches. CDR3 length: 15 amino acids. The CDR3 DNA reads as TGTGCCAGCAGTCCACCTGGGACAGGGATATACGAGCAGTACTTC. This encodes CASSPPGTGIYEQYF.

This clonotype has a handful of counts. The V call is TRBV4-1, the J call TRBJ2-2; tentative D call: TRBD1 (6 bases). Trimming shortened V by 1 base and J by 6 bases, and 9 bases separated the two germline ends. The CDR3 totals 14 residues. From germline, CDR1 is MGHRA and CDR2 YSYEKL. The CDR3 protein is CASSQVGGSGELFF. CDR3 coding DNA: TGCGCCAGCAGCCAAGTAGGGGGTTCCGGGGAGCTGTTTTTT.

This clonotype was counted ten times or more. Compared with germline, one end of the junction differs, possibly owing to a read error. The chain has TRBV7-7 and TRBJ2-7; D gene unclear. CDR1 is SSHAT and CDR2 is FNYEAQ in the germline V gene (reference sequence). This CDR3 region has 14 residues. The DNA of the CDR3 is TGTGCTAGCAGCTCCGGGCTTGGATCCTACGAGCAGTACTTC. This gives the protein CASSSGLGSYEQYF.

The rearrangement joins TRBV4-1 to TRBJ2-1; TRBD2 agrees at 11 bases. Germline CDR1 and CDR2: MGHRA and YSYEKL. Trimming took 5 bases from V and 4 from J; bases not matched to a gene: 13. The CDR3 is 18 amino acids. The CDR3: CASSRLVTSGIFYNEQFF. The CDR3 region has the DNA TGCGCCAGCAGCAGGTTGGTGACTAGCGGGATATTTTACAATGAGCAGTTCTTC.

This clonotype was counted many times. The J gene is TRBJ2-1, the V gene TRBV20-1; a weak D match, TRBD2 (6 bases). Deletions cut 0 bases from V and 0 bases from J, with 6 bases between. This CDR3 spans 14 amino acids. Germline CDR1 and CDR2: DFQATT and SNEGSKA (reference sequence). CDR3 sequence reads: CSAREDYSYNEQFF. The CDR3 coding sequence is TGCAGTGCTAGAGAGGACTACTCCTACAATGAGCAGTTCTTC.

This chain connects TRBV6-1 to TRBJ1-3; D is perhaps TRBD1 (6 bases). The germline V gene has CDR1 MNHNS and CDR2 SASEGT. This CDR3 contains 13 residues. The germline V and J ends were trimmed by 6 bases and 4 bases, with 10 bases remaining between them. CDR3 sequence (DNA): TGTGCCAGCAGCGCAGGGGTCGGAAACACCATATATTTT. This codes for CASSAGVGNTIYF.

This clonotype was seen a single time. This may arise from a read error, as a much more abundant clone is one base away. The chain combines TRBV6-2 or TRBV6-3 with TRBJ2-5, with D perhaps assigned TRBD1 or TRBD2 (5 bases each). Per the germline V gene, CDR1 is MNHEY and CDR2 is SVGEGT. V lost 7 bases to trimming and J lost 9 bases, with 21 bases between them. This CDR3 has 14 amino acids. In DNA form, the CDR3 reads TGTGCCAGCACCCATCAGGGAAGGATGGAGGCCCAGTACTTC. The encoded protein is CASTHQGRMEAQYF.

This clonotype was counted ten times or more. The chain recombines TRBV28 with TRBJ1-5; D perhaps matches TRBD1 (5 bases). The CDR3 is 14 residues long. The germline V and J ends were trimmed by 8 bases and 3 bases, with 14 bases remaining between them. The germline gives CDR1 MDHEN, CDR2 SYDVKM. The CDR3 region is CASLTTASNQPQHF. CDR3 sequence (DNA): TGTGCCAGCCTCACGACAGCTTCCAATCAGCCCCAGCATTTT. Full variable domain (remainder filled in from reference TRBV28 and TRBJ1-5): DVKVTQSSRYLVKRTGEKVFLECVQDMDHENMFWYRQDPGLGLRLIYFSYDVKMKEKGDIPEGYSVSREKKERFSLILESASTNQTSMYLCASLTTASNQPQHFGDGTRLSIL.

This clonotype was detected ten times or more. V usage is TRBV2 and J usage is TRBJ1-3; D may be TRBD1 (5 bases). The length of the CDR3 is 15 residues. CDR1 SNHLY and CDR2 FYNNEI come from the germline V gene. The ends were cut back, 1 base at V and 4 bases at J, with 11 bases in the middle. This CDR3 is CASSEDGTQGNTIYF. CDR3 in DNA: TGTGCCAGCAGTGAAGACGGGACGCAAGGAAACACCATATATTTT.

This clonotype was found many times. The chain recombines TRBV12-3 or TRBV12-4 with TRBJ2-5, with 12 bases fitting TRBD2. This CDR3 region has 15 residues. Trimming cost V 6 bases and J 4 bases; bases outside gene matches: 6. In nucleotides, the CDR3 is TGTGCCAGCAGCCGCGGACTAGCGGGAATAGAGACCCAGTACTTC. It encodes CASSRGLAGIETQYF.

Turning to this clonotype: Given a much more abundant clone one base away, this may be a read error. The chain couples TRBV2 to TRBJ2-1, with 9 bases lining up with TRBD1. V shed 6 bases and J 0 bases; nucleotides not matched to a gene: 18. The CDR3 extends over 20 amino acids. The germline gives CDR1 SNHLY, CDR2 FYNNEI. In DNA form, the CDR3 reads TGTGCCAGCAGGCAAGAACCGGGACAGGGCCCTGCGGGCTCCTACAATGAGCAGTTCTTC. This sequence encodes CASRQEPGQGPAGSYNEQFF.